The 30 T cell receptor beta chains presented below share a single source sample, sequenced in a study of T cell responses to AZD1222 COVID-19 vaccine. Produced via immunoSEQ multiplex PCR; TCRdb's table is partial and in-frame only. There are about 220,000 clones in the sample; about 92% occur only once, and 0.95% to 1.1% lies in the top ten. This specimen consisted of peripheral blood, obtained on day 0 of MenACWY control vaccination. These receptors were taken from an adult in good health.

The V call is TRBV18, the J call TRBJ2-1; the D gene is possibly TRBD2 (6 bases). CDR3 length: 15 residues. Germline CDR1 and CDR2: KGHSH and LQKENI. Trimming pared 2 bases from V and 8 bases from J, leaving 16 bases between. CDR3 bases: TGTGCCAGCTCACCAGCCGGGACTCCAGCCGATGAGCAGTTCTTC. Its protein is CASSPAGTPADEQFF. Looking up the rest from reference TRBV18 and TRBJ2-1 gives the full variable domain: NAGVMQNPRHLVRRRGQEARLRCSPMKGHSHVYWYRQLPEEGLKFMVYLQKENIIDESGMPKERFSAEFPKEGPSILRIQQVVRGDSAAYFCASSPAGTPADEQFFGPGTRLTVL.

The chain uses TRBV27 and TRBJ2-7; 7 bases are a match to TRBD2. After removal of 3 bases from V and 2 bases from J, the junction contained 4 bases not matched to a gene. The CDR3 spans 14 residues. Germline V gives CDR1 MNHEY, CDR2 SMNVEV (reference sequence). The CDR3 is CASSLGGIPYEQYF. CDR3 DNA: TGTGCCAGCAGTTTGGGGGGGATACCCTACGAGCAGTACTTC.

The V and J genes are TRBV18 and TRBJ2-1, with TRBD1 matching over 9 bases. J gave up 5 bases and V 3 bases, and 5 bases lay outside the gene matches. Germline V gives CDR1 KGHSH, CDR2 LQKENI. The CDR3 is 15 residues long. The CDR3 loop is CASSPGTGINNEQFF. The CDR3 bases are TGTGCCAGCTCACCCGGGACAGGGATTAACAATGAGCAGTTCTTC.

This chain connects TRBV28 to TRBJ1-2; possible D gene TRBD1, 6 bases. CDR3 length: 15 amino acids. Between the trimmed V and J ends, which lost 6 bases and 3 bases, there was a span of 17 bases. Germline V lookup: CDR1 MDHEN, CDR2 SYDVKM. This CDR3 reads CASRVWGANDYGYTF. The CDR3 DNA reads as TGTGCCAGCAGGGTCTGGGGGGCGAATGACTATGGCTACACCTTC.

The chain joins TRBV18 to TRBJ1-4; a weak D match, TRBD1 (5 bases). Germline V gene data show CDR1 as KGHSH and CDR2 as LQKENI. Between the trimmed V and J ends, which lost 2 bases and 7 bases, there was a span of 14 bases. The CDR3 consists of 15 residues. CDR3 sequence: CASSPNWGVGEKLFF. DNA for the CDR3: TGTGCCAGCTCACCAAATTGGGGGGTTGGTGAAAAACTGTTTTTT.

The CDR3 DNA follows: TGTGCCAGCAGCTTCTTGGCAGAGAAAACTGAAGCTTTCTTT. It yields the protein CASSFLAEKTEAFF. The V call is TRBV7-9, the J call TRBJ1-1; D gene ambiguous. Trimming pared 3 bases from V and 5 bases from J, leaving 13 bases between. Germline V CDR1 and CDR2: SEHNR, FQNEAQ (reference sequence). This CDR3 is built from 14 residues.

The chain carries TRBV12-3 or TRBV12-4 and TRBJ1-1; D is undetermined. The CDR3 length is 13 residues. The ends were cut back, 4 bases at V and 1 base at J, with 7 bases in the middle. CDR3 sequence (DNA): TGTGCCAGCAGTTCCCCCCGGAACACTGAAGCTTTCTTT. Translation gives CASSSPRNTEAFF.

The chain uses TRBV9 and TRBJ1-2, with D hard to call. Trimming removed 0 bases at V and 7 bases at J, with 4 bases between. The CDR3 spans 11 residues. CDR1 and CDR2 (germline): SGDLS, YYNGEE. CDR3 region: CASSVGPGYTF. CDR3 DNA: TGTGCCAGCAGCGTAGGCCCTGGCTACACCTTC.

The J gene is TRBJ1-2, the V gene TRBV12-3 or TRBV12-4, with D perhaps TRBD1 (6 bases). The CDR3 covers 13 residues. V was shortened by 3 bases and J by 7 bases, with 12 bases between the two germline ends. The CDR3 bases are TGTGCCAGCAGTTTCCGGGGGCGCGGTGGCTACACCTTC. Protein product: CASSFRGRGGYTF.

The V and J genes are TRBV19 and TRBJ2-1; no firm D call. V was pared by 9 bases and J by 6 bases, with 12 bases between. This CDR3 has 12 amino acids. Looked up from germline, CDR1 is LNHDA and CDR2 is SQIVND (reference sequence). The DNA of the CDR3 is TGTGCCAGCGCGCTAGGATTCAATGAGCAGTTCTTC. Its translation is CASALGFNEQFF.

The rearrangement joins TRBV7-8 to TRBJ2-1, with 10 nucleotides matching TRBD1. Germline V lookup: CDR1 SGHVS, CDR2 FQNEAQ. Unmatched junction bases numbered 6, after V lost 5 bases and J lost 8 bases. This CDR3 region has 14 residues. CDR3 nucleotide sequence: TGTGCCAGCAGCATAAGACAGGGGGCGGATGAGCAGTTCTTC. It specifies CASSIRQGADEQFF.

V usage is TRBV15 and J usage is TRBJ2-7; perhaps TRBD2 as D (7 bases). Trimming left V 4 bases short and J 0 bases short, with 13 bases between. CDR1 and CDR2 (germline): LNHNV, YYDKDF (reference sequence). The CDR3 runs to 15 residues. This CDR3 reads CATSTTGGYSYEQYF. The CDR3, as DNA: TGTGCCACCAGCACCACGGGGGGCTACTCCTACGAGCAGTACTTC. Variable domain in full (rest from reference TRBV15 and TRBJ2-7): DAMVIQNPRYQVTQFGKPVTLSCSQTLNHNVMYWYQQKSSQAPKLLFHYYDKDFNNEADTPDNFQSRRPNTSFCFLDIRSPGLGDTAMYLCATSTTGGYSYEQYFGPGTRLTVT.

The V and J genes are TRBV5-4 and TRBJ1-4; a possible D gene is TRBD1 (6 bases). Germline lookup yields CDR1 SGHNT and CDR2 YYREEE (reference sequence). The CDR3 runs to 14 residues. Trimming pared 0 bases from V and 4 bases from J, leaving 7 bases between. The CDR3 loop reads CASSLGGGNEKLFF. For the CDR3, the DNA is TGTGCCAGCAGCTTGGGAGGGGGTAATGAAAAACTGTTTTTT.

J is TRBJ1-6 and V is TRBV23-1, with D possibly TRBD1 on 5 matching bases. TRBV23-1 is identified as an open reading frame with a role that is uncertain. The CDR3 has 12 residues. The V end lost 8 bases, the J end lost 9 bases, and 11 bases lay between the germline ends. This chain's CDR3 is CASLVGGSPLHF. CDR3 DNA sequence: TGCGCCAGCTTAGTTGGGGGTTCACCCCTCCACTTT.

J is TRBJ2-7 and V is TRBV4-2, with TRBD1 identical over 8 bases. V was clipped by 2 bases and J by 1 base; unmatched bases: 10. The CDR3 is made up of 17 amino acids. Germline CDR1 is LGHNA and CDR2 is YNFKEQ. CDR3 sequence reads: CASSQYVSQGASYEQYF. CDR3 coding DNA: TGTGCCAGCAGCCAATACGTGTCGCAGGGGGCTTCCTACGAGCAGTACTTC.

This clone came up once. This rearrangement joins TRBV7-9 to TRBJ1-5; D unclear. The V gene's germline CDR1 is SEHNR and CDR2 FQNEAQ (reference sequence). Trimming removed 5 bases from V and 7 bases from J, with 18 bases in between. The CDR3 runs to 15 residues. CDR3 DNA sequence: TGTGCCAGCAGCCCCCACGGGGAGGGAAGGCAGCCCCAGCATTTT. Its protein is CASSPHGEGRQPQHF.

The chain recombines TRBV6-6 with TRBJ2-3; TRBD1 might be the D (5 bases). The V end was cut by 6 bases, the J end by 3 bases, with 13 bases between. Germline CDR1 MNHNY, CDR2 SVGAGI (reference sequence). The CDR3 sequence is 14 residues long. The CDR3 coding sequence is TGTGCCAGCAGGCAAGGGGCCCGGACAGATACGCAGTATTTT. Residues: CASRQGARTDTQYF.

This chain connects TRBV7-2 to TRBJ1-5, with D possibly TRBD1 on 5 matching bases. Germline V gene lookup returns CDR1 SGHTA and CDR2 FQGNSA. Deletions cut 1 base from V and 4 bases from J, with 8 bases between. The CDR3 totals 14 residues. The CDR3 is CASSLDYRNQPQHF. The DNA of the CDR3 is TGTGCCAGCAGCTTAGATTACAGGAATCAGCCCCAGCATTTT.

The rearrangement links TRBV7-2 to TRBJ2-1, with 8 bases fitting TRBD2. The V gene's germline CDR1 is SGHTA and CDR2 FQGNSA. Trimming removed 5 bases from V and 8 bases from J; junction bases left unmatched: 11. The CDR3 covers 15 residues. Here the CDR3 reads CASSPSGTRRDEQFF. DNA for the CDR3: TGTGCCAGCAGCCCATCGGGGACTAGGAGGGATGAGCAGTTCTTC.

A single count supports this clone. This sample also contains other DNA sequences that code for the same CDR3. The rearrangement joins TRBV30 to TRBJ1-1; unclear D gene. This CDR3 is built from 13 residues. Germline V gene data show CDR1 as GTSNPN and CDR2 as SVGIG (reference sequence). Trimming removed 3 bases at V and 1 base at J, with 9 bases between. The CDR3 reads CAWSVSENTEAFF. The CDR3 region has the DNA TGTGCCTGGAGCGTGAGTGAGAACACTGAAGCTTTCTTT.

The V gene is TRBV6-6, the J gene TRBJ1-2; no firm D call. CDR1 and CDR2 from the germline V gene are MNHNY and SVGAGI (reference sequence). The CDR3 contains 13 residues. V was shortened by 7 bases and J by 2 bases, with 11 bases between the two germline ends. The CDR3 is CASNPDGNYGYTF. CDR3 in DNA: TGTGCCAGCAACCCCGACGGGAACTATGGCTACACCTTC.

The V and J genes are TRBV2 and TRBJ1-2; D may be TRBD1 (6 bases). Trimming left V 7 bases short and J 1 base short, with 16 bases between. Germline V CDR1 and CDR2: SNHLY, FYNNEI. This CDR3 comprises 15 residues. The CDR3 spells CASIWGQTINYGYTF. CDR3 nucleotide sequence: TGTGCCAGCATCTGGGGGCAGACTATTAACTATGGCTACACCTTC.

The rearrangement links TRBV11-2 to TRBJ1-1, with D hard to call. This CDR3 has 14 amino acids. Trimming shortened V by 2 bases and J by 1 base, and 8 bases separated the two germline ends. Germline V gives CDR1 SGHAT, CDR2 FQNNGV. Here the CDR3 reads CASSLREGNTEAFF. The CDR3 DNA is TGTGCCAGCAGCTTACGCGAGGGGAACACTGAAGCTTTCTTT.

This chain connects TRBV7-8 to TRBJ2-7; no definite D call. The CDR3 loop spans 14 amino acids. Trimming removed 2 bases at V and 6 bases at J, with 14 bases between. Germline V gives CDR1 SGHVS, CDR2 FQNEAQ. The CDR3 coding sequence is TGTGCCAGCAGCTTAACACCCTCACCGGCCGAGCAGTACTTC. Translated, it gives CASSLTPSPAEQYF.

This rearrangement joins TRBV28 to TRBJ2-7, with 7 bases identical to TRBD1. CDR3 length equals 11 residues. Germline V gives CDR1 MDHEN, CDR2 SYDVKM. In DNA form, the CDR3 reads TGTGCGACCGGGGACAGCTACGAGCAGTACTTC. This sequence encodes CATGDSYEQYF.

This clone was counted a single time. The V and J genes are TRBV2 and TRBJ2-1; 10 positions match TRBD2. Germline V gene lookup returns CDR1 SNHLY and CDR2 FYNNEI. The CDR3 length is 15 residues. Trimming took 3 bases from V and 8 from J; bases not matched to a gene: 7. Here the CDR3 DNA reads TGTGCCAGCAGTGATCCCAGCGGGGGGGTATATGAGCAGTTCTTC. Translation gives CASSDPSGGVYEQFF.

The CDR3 DNA sequence: TGTGCCAGCAGCCCGGCCGGAAACACCATATATTTT. It specifies CASSPAGNTIYF. The chain has TRBV6-6 and TRBJ1-3; the D is unclear. Germline assignment: CDR1 MNHNY and CDR2 SVGAGI (reference sequence). The germline V and J ends were trimmed by 6 bases and 4 bases, with 7 bases remaining between them. The length of the CDR3 is 12 residues.

The CDR3 region has the DNA TGTGCCAGCTCACCACCTTCCCAGTACTTC. Its protein product is CASSPPSQYF. The chain employs TRBV18 and TRBJ2-5; D ambiguous. Germline V gene sequence: CDR1 KGHSH, CDR2 LQKENI. V was trimmed by 0 bases and J by 9 bases, leaving 2 bases between them. The length of the CDR3 is 10 residues.

This chain connects TRBV19 to TRBJ1-1; no clear D gene. Germline CDR1 is LNHDA and CDR2 is SQIVND (reference sequence). Trimming stripped 7 bases from V and 4 bases from J, with 13 bases between. CDR3 length: 13 amino acids. The chain's CDR3 is CASTPIPSTEAFF. CDR3 in DNA: TGTGCCAGTACCCCAATCCCTAGCACTGAAGCTTTCTTT.

The chain couples TRBV6-5 to TRBJ1-2; no firm D call. The CDR3 length is 12 residues. Germline V CDR1 and CDR2: MNHEY, SVGAGI. Trimming removed 7 bases at V and 8 bases at J, with 14 bases between. The CDR3 bases are TGTGCCAGCACCCTTCCCGGCTCGGGCTACACCTTC. Its protein is CASTLPGSGYTF.